A single sample gave rise to the 29 T cell receptor beta chains below, sequenced in a study of T cells after yellow fever vaccination. TCRdb recomputed calls from the 5' RACE reads with MiXCR, one row per CDR3 protein. The sample lists a few hundred thousand distinct CDR3 sequences; roughly 8.6% were seen once. The specimen comprised PBMCs, sampled more than 40 days after the first yellow fever vaccination. The receptors were gathered from a man aged 18 to 30 who received the YFV17D yellow fever vaccine.

In this sample, this clonotype turned up a few times. The V and J genes are TRBV5-1 and TRBJ2-6; D may be TRBD1 (6 bases). Germline assignment: CDR1 SGHRS and CDR2 YFSETQ. The CDR3 runs to 17 residues. Trimming stripped 3 bases from V and 0 bases from J, with 13 bases between. The CDR3 DNA reads TGCGCCAGCAGCTCAGGGGAGTATAGCTCTGGGGCCAACGTCCTGACTTTC. Encoded protein: CASSSGEYSSGANVLTF.

In its sample, this clonotype was seen many times. The rearrangement uses TRBV5-1 and TRBJ2-1; D not resolved. Trimming took 0 bases from V and 0 from J, leaving 10 bases between them. This CDR3 has 16 amino acids. Germline CDR1 and CDR2: SGHRS and YFSETQ. CDR3 DNA sequence: TGCGCCAGCAGCTTGGAAGCATCGGCCTCCTACAATGAGCAGTTCTTC. Translation: CASSLEASASYNEQFF. Combining the CDR3 with reference TRBV5-1 and TRBJ2-1 gives the whole variable domain KAGVTQTPRYLIKTRGQQVTLSCSPISGHRSVSWYQQTPGQGLQFLFEYFSETQRNKGNFPGRFSGRQFSNSRSEMNVSTLELGDSALYLCASSLEASASYNEQFFGPGTRLTVL.

In this sample, this clonotype turned up a few times. This chain joins TRBV20-1 and TRBJ2-7; no firm D call. CDR3 length: 13 amino acids. Trimming cost V 0 bases and J 3 bases, with 9 bases left between them. Germline V lookup: CDR1 DFQATT, CDR2 SNEGSKA (reference sequence). The CDR3 loop reads CSAREASFYEQYV. The CDR3 region has the DNA TGCAGTGCTAGAGAGGCGAGTTTCTACGAGCAGTACGTC.

This clonotype was observed a handful of times. The chain uses TRBV24-1 and TRBJ2-6, with 7 positions matching TRBD1. This CDR3 region has 18 residues. CDR1 is KGHDR, CDR2 SFDVKD, per germline. Losses at the gene ends were 5 bases for V and 0 bases for J; bases not matched to a gene: 9. CDR3 nucleotide sequence: TGTGCCACCAGTGGGAACCGGGACAGCGACTCTGGGGCCAACGTCCTGACTTTC. It yields the protein CATSGNRDSDSGANVLTF.

In its sample, this clonotype was seen a few times. This chain connects TRBV5-8 to TRBJ1-5, with 7 bases aligning to TRBD1. Germline trimming cut 4 bases from V and 0 bases from J; bases unmatched to any gene: 10. Per germline, CDR1 SGHTS and CDR2 YDEGEE. The CDR3 length is 17 residues. CDR3 loop: CASSRTGTEASNQPQHF. CDR3 nucleotides: TGTGCCAGCAGCCGTACCGGGACAGAGGCTAGCAATCAGCCCCAGCATTTT.

V usage is TRBV5-1 and J usage is TRBJ2-5; 8 positions match TRBD2. The trim removed 3 bases at V and 5 bases at J, leaving 3 bases unmatched. Germline-derived CDR1 and CDR2 are SGHRS and YFSETQ. This CDR3 region has 13 residues. The CDR3 sequence is CASSSGLEETQYF. The CDR3 region has the DNA TGCGCCAGCAGCTCGGGACTAGAGGAGACCCAGTACTTC.

This clonotype was seen a handful of times. The chain joins TRBV12-3 or TRBV12-4 to TRBJ1-4; tentatively, D is TRBD1 (5 bases). Trimming took off 2 bases at V and 1 base at J, with 14 bases between the two ends. CDR3 length: 17 residues. This chain's CDR3 is CASSLTGTRGTNEKLFF. The DNA for the CDR3 is TGTGCCAGCAGTTTAACCGGCACAAGGGGAACTAATGAAAAACTGTTTTTT.

The chain employs TRBV29-1 and TRBJ2-7; D possibly corresponds to TRBD1 (5 bases). There are 13 residues in the CDR3. V gave up 5 bases and J gave up 6 bases, with 17 bases separating them. Germline lookup yields CDR1 SQVTM and CDR2 ANQGSEA. The CDR3 nucleotides are TGCAGCGTTTCCCCCCCAGGGATGGGCGAGCAGTACTTC. As protein: CSVSPPGMGEQYF.

Ten or more counts support this clonotype. The chain uses TRBV5-1 and TRBJ2-3; TRBD2 matches at 12 bases. CDR1 is SGHRS, CDR2 YFSETQ, per germline. This CDR3 comprises 17 residues. Unmatched junction bases numbered 5, after V lost 3 bases and J lost 0 bases. This CDR3 reads CASSSGLAGTSTDTQYF. CDR3 DNA sequence: TGCGCCAGCAGCTCCGGACTAGCGGGGACTAGCACAGATACGCAGTATTTT.

The V and J genes are TRBV5-1 and TRBJ2-3; D might be TRBD2 (5 bases). The germline gives CDR1 SGHRS, CDR2 YFSETQ. Between the trimmed V and J ends, which lost 5 bases and 6 bases, there was a span of 19 bases. CDR3 length: 15 residues. CDR3 protein: CASSSGLFPGDTQYF. As DNA, the CDR3 is TGCGCCAGCAGTTCGGGGTTATTCCCCGGGGATACGCAGTATTTT. The full variable domain, completed using reference TRBV5-1 and TRBJ2-3, is KAGVTQTPRYLIKTRGQQVTLSCSPISGHRSVSWYQQTPGQGLQFLFEYFSETQRNKGNFPGRFSGRQFSNSRSEMNVSTLELGDSALYLCASSSGLFPGDTQYFGPGTRLTVL.

This clonotype was seen a handful of times. The rearrangement links TRBV9 to TRBJ1-5; 7 bases fit TRBD1. J gave up 7 bases and V 0 bases, and 7 bases lay outside the gene matches. CDR1 is SGDLS, CDR2 YYNGEE, per germline. The length of the CDR3 is 15 residues. This CDR3 is CASSVGGGSGQPQHF. Here the CDR3 DNA reads TGTGCCAGCAGCGTAGGAGGGGGCTCGGGACAGCCCCAGCATTTT.

This clonotype has more than one count but fewer than ten. The J gene is TRBJ2-2, the V gene TRBV7-8; D remains ambiguous. This CDR3 spans 14 amino acids. The V gene's germline CDR1 is SGHVS and CDR2 FQNEAQ. V was shortened by 6 bases and J by 1 base, with 9 bases between the two germline ends. The CDR3 region is CASRPDRNTGELFF. The CDR3 coding sequence is TGTGCCAGCAGGCCGGACCGGAACACCGGGGAGCTGTTTTTT.

This clonotype was seen more than once but under ten times. The J gene is TRBJ2-7, the V gene TRBV7-2; 7 bases are a match to TRBD2. V shed 5 bases and J 1 base; nucleotides not matched to a gene: 8. The CDR3 consists of 15 residues. CDR1 SGHTA and CDR2 FQGNSA come from the germline V gene. The DNA of the CDR3 is TGTGCCAGCAGCCCAAGGTATAGCGGGTCCTACGAGCAGTACTTC. It codes for CASSPRYSGSYEQYF.

This clonotype has a count of ten or more. The chain joins TRBV10-3 to TRBJ2-3; 15 bases map to TRBD2. The CDR3 has 17 residues. The V segment lost 4 bases and the J segment 1 base; nucleotides outside the gene matches: 3. Germline assignment: CDR1 ENHRY and CDR2 SYGVKD. CDR3 DNA: TGTGCCATCAGTGGAGGACTAGCGGGGGGGGGCACAGATACGCAGTATTTT. Its protein product is CAISGGLAGGGTDTQYF.

The chain couples TRBV5-1 to TRBJ1-1, with a tentative D call TRBD1 (6 bases). The V gene lost 4 bases and the J gene lost 10 bases, with 14 bases spanning the gap. The germline V gene has CDR1 SGHRS and CDR2 YFSETQ. The CDR3 runs to 12 residues. The CDR3 protein is CASSLGQGPAFF. Here the CDR3 DNA reads TGCGCCAGCAGCCTGGGGCAGGGGCCAGCTTTCTTT.

This clonotype was recorded many times. This rearrangement joins TRBV7-6 to TRBJ2-5; either TRBD1 or TRBD2 may fit D (5 bases each). There are 15 residues in the CDR3. Trimming pared 2 bases from V and 1 base from J, leaving 11 bases between. Germline CDR1 SGHVS, CDR2 FNYEAQ. CDR3 residues: CASSLRGRIQETQYF. The CDR3 DNA sequence: TGTGCCAGCAGCTTAAGGGGACGGATCCAAGAGACCCAGTACTTC.

This clonotype was observed at least ten times. The chain joins TRBV20-1 to TRBJ1-5; TRBD1 is a possible D gene (5 bases). The V gene's germline CDR1 is DFQATT and CDR2 SNEGSKA (reference sequence). V gave up 0 bases and J gave up 3 bases, with 6 bases separating them. The CDR3 sequence is 13 residues long. Here the CDR3 DNA reads TGCAGTGCTAGAGAACAGGTCAATCAGCCCCAGCATTTT. Translating gives CSAREQVNQPQHF.

J is TRBJ2-5 and V is TRBV9; D is perhaps TRBD1 (5 bases). CDR3 length: 13 residues. Trimming took 3 bases from V and 3 from J, leaving 9 bases between them. CDR1 and CDR2 from the germline V gene are SGDLS and YYNGEE. CDR3 protein: CASSATQEETQYF. CDR3 DNA: TGTGCCAGCAGCGCGACACAGGAAGAGACCCAGTACTTC.

This chain links TRBV7-8 with TRBJ2-4; TRBD2 matches 9 bases. The V gene end was trimmed by 4 bases and the J gene end by 1 base; junction bases not matched to a gene: 8. The CDR3 consists of 17 residues. CDR1 is SGHVS, CDR2 FQNEAQ, per germline. CDR3 in amino acids: CASSYHLAGPAKNIQYF. CDR3 coding DNA: TGTGCCAGCAGCTACCACCTAGCGGGGCCGGCCAAAAACATTCAGTACTTC.

This clonotype was observed a few times. The chain couples TRBV15 to TRBJ2-1; unclear D gene. With 3 bases removed from V and 8 bases from J, the gap between germline ends came to 11 bases. This CDR3 region has 13 residues. From germline, CDR1 is LNHNV and CDR2 YYDKDF (reference sequence). DNA for the CDR3: TGTGCCACCAGCAGGGCGGAAGTGGATGAGCAGTTCTTC. Translating gives CATSRAEVDEQFF.

This chain connects TRBV10-3 to TRBJ1-3, with 9 bases aligning to TRBD1. With 6 bases clipped from V and 4 bases from J, the junction kept 4 bases outside the gene matches. CDR3 length equals 14 residues. The germline CDR1 and CDR2 sequences are ENHRY and SYGVKD. The CDR3 is CAISGTGLGNTIYF. The DNA for the CDR3 is TGTGCCATCAGCGGGACAGGGCTAGGAAACACCATATATTTT.

V usage is TRBV23-1 and J usage is TRBJ2-5; D is perhaps TRBD1 (5 bases). TRBV23-1 is an open reading frame whose function is uncertain. CDR3 length: 14 residues. V was cut by 2 bases and J by 4 bases, with 11 bases left in between. The CDR3 spells CASSQAGYSETQYF. CDR3 in DNA: TGCGCCAGCAGTCAAGCAGGGTATTCAGAGACCCAGTACTTC.

This clonotype was detected a few times. The J gene is TRBJ1-5, the V gene TRBV20-1, with D possibly being TRBD1 (5 bases). V lost 3 bases, J lost 5 bases, and 11 bases lay in between. CDR1 is DFQATT, CDR2 SNEGSKA, per germline (reference sequence). The CDR3 is 13 residues long. CDR3 sequence reads: CSASPGWYQPQHF. CDR3 bases: TGCAGTGCTAGTCCAGGGTGGTATCAGCCCCAGCATTTT.

This clonotype was seen a handful of times. The V gene is TRBV11-3, the J gene TRBJ1-1; D call uncertain. This CDR3 is 13 amino acids long. CDR1 is SGHNT and CDR2 is YENEEA in the germline V gene. V dropped 0 bases and J dropped 3 bases, with 5 bases sitting between them. The CDR3 region is CASSLEKDTEAFF. The CDR3 DNA follows: TGTGCCAGCAGCTTAGAAAAGGACACTGAAGCTTTCTTT.

The chain uses TRBV5-6 and TRBJ2-5; no definite D call. The V end lost 1 base, the J end lost 0 bases, and 13 bases lay between the germline ends. The CDR3 length is 16 residues. The germline V gene has CDR1 SGHDT and CDR2 YYEEEE. DNA for the CDR3: TGTGCCAGCAGCTTGAACCCAGCTTACCACCAAGAGACCCAGTACTTC. Amino acid sequence: CASSLNPAYHQETQYF.

The chain has TRBV20-1 and TRBJ1-1, with D maybe TRBD1 (5 bases). Trimming stripped 7 bases from V and 5 bases from J, with 17 bases between. CDR1 and CDR2 from the germline V gene are DFQATT and SNEGSKA (reference sequence). The CDR3 sequence is 13 residues long. The CDR3 DNA reads as TGCAGTGGGGAGGGACCACCAGAGACTGAAGCTTTCTTT. The encoded protein is CSGEGPPETEAFF.

V is TRBV4-3 and J is TRBJ1-1; TRBD1 matches 10 bases. This CDR3 comprises 15 residues. Germline V gene lookup returns CDR1 LGHNA and CDR2 YSLEER. V shed 4 bases and J 6 bases; nucleotides not matched to a gene: 8. CDR3 in amino acids: CASSPGGQGMSEAFF. Here the CDR3 DNA reads TGCGCCAGCAGCCCTGGGGGACAGGGGATGTCTGAAGCTTTCTTT.

The chain combines TRBV5-5 with TRBJ2-1; maybe TRBD2 (6 bases). This CDR3 region has 15 residues. Germline V lookup: CDR1 SGHKS, CDR2 YYEKEE (reference sequence). Trimming removed 0 bases at V and 8 bases at J, with 15 bases between. CDR3 amino acids: CASSLVSETSDEQFF. The CDR3 DNA is TGTGCCAGCAGCTTGGTCTCGGAGACTAGTGATGAGCAGTTCTTC.

This chain connects TRBV4-2 to TRBJ2-7, with 7 bases fitting TRBD2. Germline values: CDR1 LGHNA, CDR2 YNFKEQ. There are 15 residues in the CDR3. Germline trimming cut 4 bases from V and 4 bases from J; bases unmatched to any gene: 10. DNA for the CDR3: TGTGCCAGCAGCCCGAACGGGGGGTACCTTTACGAGCAGTACTTC. As protein: CASSPNGGYLYEQYF.